This T cell receptor (beta chain) was sequenced for a study of T cell repertoires in cytomegalovirus infection. Study details: Both recently identified HLA-C-restricted and well-studied HLA-B-restricted CMV epitopes were used in the study. Matching HLA type and CMV infection were both indicated by public TCR beta signatures. Findings and limits, study-wide: Public TCR beta family frequency separated CMV-and-HLA carriers, including in an independent cohort. Ex vivo, HLA-C-restricted CMV-specific TCR beta clonotypes prevailed over the rest of the response.

CDR1 is WSHSY and CDR2 is SAAADI in the germline V gene. The V segment lost 6 bases and the J segment 1 base; nucleotides outside the gene matches: 11. This CDR3 is built from 16 residues. A remark on this clonotype: What it binds is not known.

TCRdb analysed the reads with MiXCR anew, one entry per CDR3 protein. The table has roughly 310,000 distinct CDR3 sequences, 25% to 30% seen once; the top ten hold over 15%. The TCR originated in a human donor in good health (CMV status not recorded). Some clones in this sample may be carry-over from other donors' samples. The chain employs TRBV10-2 and TRBJ1-1; 7 bases fit TRBD1. The sequencing here drew on cultured PBMCs, taken from culture after CMV antigen stimulation. DNA of the CDR3: TGCGCCAGCAGCCCGGGACAGTTAACCCCGAACACTGAAGCTTTCTTT. It translates to CASSPGQLTPNTEAFF.